Detailed here is one T cell receptor (beta chain). There are many counts of this clonotype. It has no known antigen specificity. It has no much larger one-base neighbor in the sample; base qualities were not kept. The hyperthyroidism patients were between 18 and 65 years old and newly diagnosed, with a disease duration of less than 2 months. The study excluded patients with uncontrolled infections, other autoimmune diseases, pregnancy or lactation. Diagnoses relied on clinical symptoms, serum thyroxine and TRAb, thyroid ultrasound and orbital computed tomography. For progressor patients, blood was drawn at the first diagnosis of hyperthyroidism, before any ophthalmopathy symptoms had appeared. Ficoll-Paque density gradient centrifugation was used to isolate PBMCs from around 10 ml of fresh peripheral blood. Progressor patients were defined as those initially diagnosed with Graves' hyperthyroidism in whom ophthalmopathy developed during follow-up. Total RNA was extracted with Trizol reagent, and quality was checked on an Agilent 2100 Bioanalyzer.

The source of the sample is a study of T cells in Graves' hyperthyroidism and ophthalmopathy (dated by TCRdb to the late 2010s). For the study in its entirety: Peripheral blood was sampled at the time of initial diagnosis, prior to any treatment. To identify distinguishing TCR V-J signatures, a discovery cohort of 90 to 100 patients was used, comprising 43 with Graves' ophthalmopathy and around 57 with stable Graves' hyperthyroidism. An independent validation cohort of 18 to 20 hyperthyroidism patients and about 16 patients who later progressed to ophthalmopathy tested prospective prediction of ophthalmopathy. The roughly 91 discovery patients were randomly split 7:3 into training and test sets. The study also compared thyroid tissue and blood T-cell repertoires from about six Graves' hyperthyroidism patients. After blood sampling, hyperthyroidism patients were treated with methimazole at a starting dose of 30 mg daily, and ophthalmopathy patients were treated with high-dose intravenous methylprednisolone. The paper describes TCR Vbeta CDR3 sequencing of around 140 peripheral blood samples, made up of approximately 40 ophthalmopathy patients, roughly 80 hyperthyroidism patients and roughly 17 progressor patients.

The CDR3 runs 16 amino acids, cysteine and phenylalanine included. Only the CDR3 region is kept as DNA, spanning 48 bases read in frame from base 1. Based on the germline V gene, the CDR1 and CDR2 sequences are SGHVS and FNYEAQ. The germline V end is reduced by 0 bases and the J end by 4 bases; junction bases left unmatched: 5. TCR beta CDR3 regions were amplified from RNA transcripts. The TCR CDR3 was subjected to a first round of RT-PCR using the HTBI primer set and the Qiagen OneStep RT-PCR kit. The libraries were constructed in a second round of multiplex PCR and then size-selected and purified. Libraries were sequenced paired-end with 100 bp reads on an Illumina HiSeq2000. The published analysis was carried out like this. SOAPnuke was used to process the raw data, throwing out any read that contained adapters or uncalled bases, had a mean Phred below 15, or lacked an exact constant-primer or identifier match. COPE v1.2.5 was used to merge the high-quality paired reads, and each unique nucleotide sequence was defined as a clonotype. MiTCR v1.1 was used to align the clonotypes against IMGT TRBV, TRBD and TRBJ reference segments. Analysis was restricted to V-J combinations with a frequency above 0.0001, which covered 99.2% of repertoires. A TCS score was defined as the ratio of F50 (clonal expansion) to E x V (chaos), with BLOSUM62-based TCRdist applied between CDR3 peptides within each V-J. Welch's t-statistics and random forest reduced 514 V-J features to under 15, which were used in a naive Bayes classifier (R e1071). TCRdb reprocessed the public reads (quality trimming at Q25 with fastp, clone calling with MiXCR) and kept in-frame beta chains. Every distinct CDR3 protein forms one entry, paired with its most common genes and DNA. TCRdb's processing, not the study's, gives the V and J calls here. The sample table records approximately 400,000 distinct CDR3 sequences; 15% to 18% of these occur just once. Together, the top ten hold 25% to 30% of the sample.

Findings and caveats that apply to the study as a whole: A 13 V-J signature model separated ophthalmopathy from stable hyperthyroidism, with around 91% sensitivity and 81% to 82% specificity in cross-validation and 80%/75% in testing. In validation, progression to ophthalmopathy was predicted by the model with 70.59% sensitivity and 72.22% specificity, a median of 6.5 months before onset. Sample size was not statistically predetermined, and investigators were not blinded to group allocation. Most expanded thyroid clonotypes (frequency above 0.001) were also detected in blood, a finding suggesting that blood repertoires may reflect thyroid immune responses.

The sequence derives from a woman younger than 30 with Graves' hyperthyroidism that later progressed to Graves' ophthalmopathy. The rearrangement combines TRBV7-6 with TRBJ2-2, and TRBD1 aligns with 7 junction nucleotides. The sample taken for sequencing was blood. The nucleotide sequence reads as follows: TGTGCCAGCAGCTTAGCAATAACAGGGGCCACCGGGGAGCTGTTTTTT. This is translated as CASSLAITGATGELFF.